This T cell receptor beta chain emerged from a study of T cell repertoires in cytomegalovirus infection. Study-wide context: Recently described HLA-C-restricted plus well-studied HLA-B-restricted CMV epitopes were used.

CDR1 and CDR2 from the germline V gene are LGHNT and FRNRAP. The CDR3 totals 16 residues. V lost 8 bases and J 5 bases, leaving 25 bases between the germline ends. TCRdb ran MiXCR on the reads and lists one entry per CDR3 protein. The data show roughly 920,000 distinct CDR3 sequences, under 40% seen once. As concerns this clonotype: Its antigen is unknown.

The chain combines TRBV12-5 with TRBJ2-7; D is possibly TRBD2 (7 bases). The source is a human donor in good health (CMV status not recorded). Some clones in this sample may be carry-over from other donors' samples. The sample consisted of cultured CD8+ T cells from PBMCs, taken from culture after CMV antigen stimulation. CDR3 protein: CASQREGDSGVHEQYF. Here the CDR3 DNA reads TGTGCTAGTCAGAGGGAGGGGGACTCCGGAGTGCACGAGCAGTACTTC.